This is a list of T cell receptor beta chains from one sample in a study of blood T cell repertoires in COVID-19. The method was immunoSEQ multiplex PCR; TCRdb's version includes in-frame clones alone and lacks a portion of them. Among 250,000 or so clones listed, more than 80% were seen once. The sample consisted of PBMCs or T cells enriched from blood (not recorded which). All receptors come from a woman in her thirties with acute COVID-19. Each CDR3 is given with its conserved first and last residue. D genes are given only for firm matches. A row's size may be missing; if present it is once, few, many or a size class.

>TRBV6-2/TRBV6-3|.|TRBD1|TRBJ2-2
CASSSPRGRIGELFF
TGTGCCAGCAGTTCCCCGAGGGGGCGCATCGGGGAGCTGTTTTTT
>TRBV5-1|.|.|TRBJ2-6
CASSLALDTSSGANVLTF
TGCGCCAGCAGCTTGGCCCTTGACACCAGCTCTGGGGCCAACGTCCTGACTTTC
>TRBV9|.|.|TRBJ1-1
CASSVEQGNTEAFF
TGTGCCAGCAGCGTAGAACAGGGCAACACTGAAGCTTTCTTT
>TRBV4-2|.|TRBD1|TRBJ1-4
CASSQEGQGAQEKLFF
TGTGCCAGCAGCCAAGAGGGACAGGGGGCTCAAGAAAAACTGTTTTTT
>TRBV2|.|TRBD2|TRBJ2-1
CASSELEGLAPEGEQFF
TGTGCCAGCAGTGAATTAGAGGGACTAGCACCGGAGGGTGAGCAGTTCTTC
>TRBV11-2|.|TRBD1|TRBJ2-7
CASSLATGDYEQYF
TGTGCCAGCAGCTTAGCTACAGGGGACTACGAGCAGTACTTC
>TRBV4-1|.|.|TRBJ1-5
CASSLTGIQPQHF
TGCGCCAGCAGCCTAACAGGGATTCAGCCCCAGCATTTT
>TRBV2|once|.|TRBJ2-1
CASGPSAKYNEQFF
TGTGCCAGCGGACCTAGCGCCAAATACAATGAGCAGTTCTTC
>TRBV3-1/TRBV3-2|.|.|TRBJ2-7
CASSQVNQGQSSYEQYF
TGTGCCAGCAGCCAGGTCAACCAAGGACAGAGCTCCTACGAGCAGTACTTC
>TRBV16|.|.|TRBJ1-1
CASSQLDTGPMNTEAFF
TGTGCCAGCAGCCAATTGGACACGGGTCCTATGAACACTGAAGCTTTCTTT
>TRBV19|.|TRBD2|TRBJ2-5
CASRVSGRTQETQYF
TGTGCCAGTAGGGTTAGCGGGAGGACTCAAGAGACCCAGTACTTC
>TRBV7-8|.|.|TRBJ1-2
CASSLGQGINYGYTF
TGTGCCAGCAGCTTAGGGCAGGGGATAAACTATGGCTACACCTTC
>TRBV19|.|TRBD1|TRBJ1-4
CASIGNRGATNEKLFF
TGTGCCAGTATCGGAAACAGGGGTGCAACTAATGAAAAACTGTTTTTT
>TRBV11-2|.|.|TRBJ2-1
CASSTQAVLRGEQFF
TGTGCCAGCAGCACCCAGGCGGTACTGCGGGGTGAGCAGTTCTTC
>TRBV29-1|.|TRBD2|TRBJ2-7
CSVGGLADSYEQYF
TGCAGCGTGGGAGGACTAGCGGATTCCTACGAGCAGTACTTC
>TRBV5-1|.|TRBD1|TRBJ2-2
CASSLAPGGNAGELFF
TGCGCCAGCAGCTTGGCTCCAGGGGGCAATGCCGGGGAGCTGTTTTTT
>TRBV24-1|.|TRBD2|TRBJ2-2
CATEGLAGTGELFF
TGTGCCACAGAAGGACTAGCGGGAACCGGGGAGCTGTTTTTT
>TRBV28|.|.|TRBJ2-1
CASSLSSASVYNEQFF
TGTGCCAGCAGTCTTTCTAGCGCCAGCGTTTACAATGAGCAGTTCTTC
>TRBV21-1|once|.|TRBJ1-2
CASSKEGGGYTF
TGTGCCAGCAGCAAAGAAGGGGGCGGCTACACCTTC
>TRBV3-1/TRBV3-2|.|.|TRBJ2-6
CASSQMPPDSGANVLTF
TGTGCCAGCAGCCAAATGCCGCCAGACTCTGGGGCCAACGTCCTGACTTTC
>TRBV7-6|.|TRBD2|TRBJ2-3
CASSLANSGVTDTQYF
TGTGCCAGCAGCTTAGCGAACAGCGGGGTCACAGATACGCAGTATTTT
>TRBV28|.|.|TRBJ1-1
CASNNYDSNTEAFF
TGTGCCAGCAATAACTACGATTCGAACACTGAAGCTTTCTTT
>TRBV5-1|.|.|TRBJ2-3
CASSLAGPRFLDTQYF
TGCGCCAGCAGCTTGGCAGGGCCCCGGTTTTTAGATACGCAGTATTTT
>TRBV5-6|.|TRBD1|TRBJ1-1
CASSFNRGDTEAFF
TGTGCCAGCAGCTTCAACAGGGGAGACACTGAAGCTTTCTTT
>TRBV9|.|TRBD1|TRBJ2-7
CASSARGTDTYEQYF
TGTGCCAGCAGCGCCCGTGGGACAGACACTTACGAGCAGTACTTC
>TRBV19|.|TRBD2|TRBJ2-7
CASSSSGTSYEQYF
TGTGCCAGTAGTTCTAGCGGGACATCCTACGAGCAGTACTTC
>TRBV2|few|TRBD1|TRBJ2-2
CASSSPGQGRTGELFF
TGTGCCAGCAGTTCCCCGGGACAGGGGCGTACCGGGGAGCTGTTTTTT
>TRBV21-1|.|.|TRBJ2-1
CASSKGKGSGAGAFYNEQFF
TGTGCCAGCAGCAAGGGTAAAGGGTCGGGAGCGGGAGCCTTCTACAATGAGCAGTTCTTC
>TRBV27|.|TRBD1|TRBJ1-1
CASSSPGQGAGDTEAFF
TGTGCCAGCAGTTCTCCGGGACAGGGGGCGGGGGACACTGAAGCTTTCTTT
>TRBV7-9|.|TRBD1|TRBJ1-3
CASSLDPGTAGNTIYF
TGTGCCAGCAGCTTAGACCCCGGGACAGCGGGAAACACCATATATTTT
>TRBV27|.|.|TRBJ2-4
CASSVQGGGDIQYF
TGTGCCAGCAGTGTACAGGGAGGGGGAGACATTCAGTACTTC
>TRBV13|.|TRBD1|TRBJ1-2
CASTETGGDFNYGYTF
TGTGCCAGCACCGAGACAGGGGGAGATTTTAACTATGGCTACACCTTC
>TRBV6-2/TRBV6-3|.|.|TRBJ1-2
CASTPRTVYGYTF
TGTGCCAGCACCCCTCGGACAGTCTATGGCTACACCTTC
>TRBV6-1|.|.|TRBJ1-2
CASSEVFIGVLANYGYTF
TGTGCCAGCAGTGAAGTTTTTATCGGGGTCTTAGCTAACTATGGCTACACCTTC
>TRBV14|.|TRBD1|TRBJ2-7
CASSHTPGQGQYEQYF
TGTGCCAGCAGCCACACTCCCGGACAGGGTCAATACGAGCAGTACTTC
>TRBV6-1|.|.|TRBJ2-5
CASSEAKFGGETQYF
TGTGCCAGCAGTGAAGCTAAATTTGGGGGGGAGACCCAGTACTTC
>TRBV28|.|TRBD1|TRBJ2-7
CASSSRQGRLDEQYF
TGTGCCAGCAGTTCTCGACAGGGGAGGCTAGACGAGCAGTACTTC
>TRBV2|.|.|TRBJ1-2
CASSASETYGYTF
TGTGCCAGCAGTGCTAGTGAAACCTATGGCTACACCTTC
>TRBV11-2|.|.|TRBJ2-7
CASSLVSGPYEQYF
TGTGCCAGCAGCTTAGTCTCAGGGCCGTACGAGCAGTACTTC
>TRBV7-8|.|.|TRBJ1-4
CASSPFATNEKLFF
TGTGCCAGCAGCCCATTTGCAACTAATGAAAAACTGTTTTTT
>TRBV6-1|once|TRBD1|TRBJ1-5
CASSATTGTGVGNQPQHF
TGTGCCAGCAGTGCAACTACCGGGACAGGGGTTGGCAATCAGCCCCAGCATTTT
>TRBV5-4|.|.|TRBJ1-4
CASSLAGGHNEKLFF
TGTGCCAGCAGCTTGGCAGGAGGGCATAATGAAAAACTGTTTTTT
>TRBV6-2/TRBV6-3|.|.|TRBJ2-1
CASSYRTAPSNEQFF
TGTGCCAGCAGTTATAGGACAGCCCCATCCAATGAGCAGTTCTTC
>TRBV7-9|.|TRBD1|TRBJ1-4
CASRPTGPTNEKLFF
TGTGCCAGCAGGCCGACAGGGCCAACTAATGAAAAACTGTTTTTT